This TCR beta chain was observed in a study of human thymus T cells. Using immunoSEQ multiplex PCR, the repertoire was profiled, and TCRdb retains in-frame clones only, with some absent. The sample shows about 78,000 clones, just over 95% of them seen only once. The source of the thymus tissue was resections taken during corrective heart surgery. Comments on this clone: The antigen is unknown.

Notes on the study in general: Thymic and blood repertoires appeared to carry a bias in their V and J gene usage.

The sequence was collected from a boy younger than two with a congenital heart defect but otherwise immunologically healthy. Material for sequencing was thymus tissue.

The CDR3 DNA sequence: TGTGCCAGCAGTTACTTTCAGACTAGCGGGAGAGAGACCCAGTACTTC. Protein: CASSYFQTSGRETQYF. The chain combines TRBV6-6 with TRBJ2-5, with TRBD2 identical over 12 bases. Germline V CDR1 and CDR2: MNHNY, SVGAGI (reference sequence). The CDR3 is 16 residues long. V lost 1 base to trimming and J lost 4 bases; unmatched junction nucleotides: 4.